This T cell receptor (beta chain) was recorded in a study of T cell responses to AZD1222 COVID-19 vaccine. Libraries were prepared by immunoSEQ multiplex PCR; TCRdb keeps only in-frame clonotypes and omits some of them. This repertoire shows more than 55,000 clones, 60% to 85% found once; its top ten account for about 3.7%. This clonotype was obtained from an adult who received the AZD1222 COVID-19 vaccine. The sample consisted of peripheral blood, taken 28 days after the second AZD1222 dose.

In DNA, the CDR3 is TGTGCCAGCAGCATACTGACAGGCCGGAGCTCCTACGAGCAGTACTTC. Its protein product is CASSILTGRSSYEQYF. The chain couples TRBV11-3 to TRBJ2-7; D might be TRBD1 (6 bases). This CDR3 has 16 residues. V was shortened by 5 bases and J by 0 bases, with 17 bases between the two germline ends. Germline V lookup: CDR1 SGHNT, CDR2 YENEEA.